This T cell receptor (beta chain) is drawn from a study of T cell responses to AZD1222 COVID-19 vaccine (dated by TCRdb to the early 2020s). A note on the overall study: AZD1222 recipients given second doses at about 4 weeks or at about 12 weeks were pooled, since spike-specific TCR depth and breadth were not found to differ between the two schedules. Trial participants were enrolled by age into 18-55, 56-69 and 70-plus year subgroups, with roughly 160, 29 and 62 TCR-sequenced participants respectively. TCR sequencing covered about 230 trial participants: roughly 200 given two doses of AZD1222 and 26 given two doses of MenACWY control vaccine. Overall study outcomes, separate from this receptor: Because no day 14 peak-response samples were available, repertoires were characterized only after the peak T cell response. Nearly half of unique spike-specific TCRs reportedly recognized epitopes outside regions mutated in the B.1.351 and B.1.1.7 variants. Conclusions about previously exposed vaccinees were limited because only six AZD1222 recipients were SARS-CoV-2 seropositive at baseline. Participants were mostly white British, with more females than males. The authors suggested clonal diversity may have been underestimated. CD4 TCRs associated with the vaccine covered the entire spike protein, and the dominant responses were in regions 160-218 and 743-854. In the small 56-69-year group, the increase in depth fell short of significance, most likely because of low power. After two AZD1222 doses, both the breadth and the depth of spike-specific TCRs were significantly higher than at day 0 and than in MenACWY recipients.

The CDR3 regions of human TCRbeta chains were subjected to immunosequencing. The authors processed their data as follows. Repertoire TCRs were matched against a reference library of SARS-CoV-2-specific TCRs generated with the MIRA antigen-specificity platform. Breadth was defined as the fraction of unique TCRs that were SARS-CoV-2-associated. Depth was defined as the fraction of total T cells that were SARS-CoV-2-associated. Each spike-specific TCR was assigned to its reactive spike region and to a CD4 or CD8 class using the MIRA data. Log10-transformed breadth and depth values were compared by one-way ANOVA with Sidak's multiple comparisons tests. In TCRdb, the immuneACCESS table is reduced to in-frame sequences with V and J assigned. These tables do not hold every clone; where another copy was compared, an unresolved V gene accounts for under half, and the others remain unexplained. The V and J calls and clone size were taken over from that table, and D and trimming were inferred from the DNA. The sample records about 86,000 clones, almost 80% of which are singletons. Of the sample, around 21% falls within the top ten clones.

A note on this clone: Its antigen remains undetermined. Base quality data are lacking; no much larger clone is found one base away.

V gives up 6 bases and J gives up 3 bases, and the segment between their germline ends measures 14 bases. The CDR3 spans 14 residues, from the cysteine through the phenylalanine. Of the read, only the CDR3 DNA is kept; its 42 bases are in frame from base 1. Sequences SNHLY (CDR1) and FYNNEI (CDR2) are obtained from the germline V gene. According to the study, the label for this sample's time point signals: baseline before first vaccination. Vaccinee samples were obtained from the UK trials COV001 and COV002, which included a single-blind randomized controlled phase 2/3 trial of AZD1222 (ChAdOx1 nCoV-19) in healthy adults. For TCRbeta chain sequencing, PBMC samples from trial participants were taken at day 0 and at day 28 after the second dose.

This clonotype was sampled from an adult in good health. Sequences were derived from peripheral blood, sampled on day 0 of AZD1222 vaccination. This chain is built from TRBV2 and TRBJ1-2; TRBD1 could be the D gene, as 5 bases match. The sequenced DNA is TGTGCCAGCAGCGGGACCGGGCCCTACTATGGCTACACCTTC. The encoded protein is CASSGTGPYYGYTF. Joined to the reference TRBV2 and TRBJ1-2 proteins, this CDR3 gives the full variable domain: EPEVTQTPSHQVTQMGQEVILRCVPISNHLYFYWYRQILGQKVEFLVSFYNNEISEKSEIFDDQFSVERPDGSNFTLKIRSTKLEDSAMYFCASSGTGPYYGYTFGSGTRLTVV.